Listed below are T cell receptor beta chains from one sample, sequenced in a study of cytomegalovirus exposure and HLA in healthy donors. Profiled with immunoSEQ multiplex PCR; TCRdb holds only in-frame clones, not every one. Of about 110,000 clones in the sample, 70% to 90% were seen once. Input material: PBMCs. The receptors were sampled from a young woman in good health and CMV-seropositive. The CDR3 runs from the conserved cysteine through the conserved F or W. The D gene is left open where the match is weak.

>TRBV6-1|14|-|TRBJ2-7
TGTGCCACCAGCTATCGTGACAGTTCCTACGAGCAGTACTTC
CATSYRDSSYEQYF
>TRBV11-1|15|-|TRBJ1-1
TGTGCCAGCAGCTTAGCGCCACAGGCGAACACTGAAGCTTTCTTT
CASSLAPQANTEAFF
>TRBV15|15|TRBD1|TRBJ2-2
TGTGCCACCAGCGGGGGACAGGGTAACACCGGGGAGCTGTTTTTT
CATSGGQGNTGELFF
>TRBV5-6|16|TRBD2|TRBJ2-3
TGTGCCAGCAGCCTCATTACTAGCGGGGGAGCAGATACGCAGTATTTT
CASSLITSGGADTQYF
>TRBV2|14|-|TRBJ2-7
TGTGCCAGCAGTGAACAGGGGTCCCCCTACGAGCAGTACTTC
CASSEQGSPYEQYF
>TRBV5-1|14|-|TRBJ1-2
TGCGCCAGCAGCTTGGATATAAGCGGCTATGGCTACACCTTC
CASSLDISGYGYTF
>TRBV11-2|15|TRBD2|TRBJ2-3
TGTGCCAGCAGCAGACGGGGGGAACGTATGGGTACGCAGTATTTT
CASSRRGERMGTQYF
>TRBV25-1|15|-|TRBJ2-1
TGTGCCAGCGGGGACGGACTAATCCCCATCAATGAGCAGTTCTTC
CASGDGLIPINEQFF
>TRBV6-5|13|TRBD1|TRBJ2-7
TGTGCCAGCAGTCTCAGGGGGCCCTACGAGCAGTACTTC
CASSLRGPYEQYF
>TRBV6-1|14|TRBD1|TRBJ2-7
TGTGCCAGCATGGGGGTGACAGGGCCCTACGAGCAGTACTTC
CASMGVTGPYEQYF
>TRBV18|16|-|TRBJ2-5
TGTGCCAGCTCACCACCGTTGACTAGGGATCGGGAGACCCAGTACTTC
CASSPPLTRDRETQYF
>TRBV6-1|14|TRBD2|TRBJ2-5
TGTGCCAGCAGGGGGGGAGGGTCTCAAGAGACCCAGTACTTC
CASRGGGSQETQYF